What follows is one T cell receptor (beta chain) and its context. Antigen unknown. A second PCR, run for about 7 to 11 cycles, used a sample-barcoded 5' primer plus a J-beta primer mix. Using its own MiXCR run on the 5' RACE reads, TCRdb lists one record per CDR3 protein. The data show 850,000 to 950,000 distinct CDR3 sequences, around 26% seen once. These data come from a study of blood T cells in healthy people across ages. Study-wide results and caveats: Significant beta diversity loss was already apparent by age about 39, declining roughly linearly.

A minimum of 5.5 micrograms of total RNA was extracted per sample. The CDR3 has 16 amino acids. Germline V gene sequence: CDR1 MNHNS, CDR2 SASEGT. The sequence was collected from a woman at least 80 years old in good health. The V and J genes are TRBV6-1 and TRBJ2-7; D remains ambiguous. The assigned J gene may be wrong: the sequence end matches TRBJ2-5 better. What was sequenced was blood. The CDR3 coding sequence is TGTGCCAGCAGTGAAGTGTCGGCGCGTGCGGCGGAGACCCAGTACTTC. Translation: CASSEVSARAAETQYF.